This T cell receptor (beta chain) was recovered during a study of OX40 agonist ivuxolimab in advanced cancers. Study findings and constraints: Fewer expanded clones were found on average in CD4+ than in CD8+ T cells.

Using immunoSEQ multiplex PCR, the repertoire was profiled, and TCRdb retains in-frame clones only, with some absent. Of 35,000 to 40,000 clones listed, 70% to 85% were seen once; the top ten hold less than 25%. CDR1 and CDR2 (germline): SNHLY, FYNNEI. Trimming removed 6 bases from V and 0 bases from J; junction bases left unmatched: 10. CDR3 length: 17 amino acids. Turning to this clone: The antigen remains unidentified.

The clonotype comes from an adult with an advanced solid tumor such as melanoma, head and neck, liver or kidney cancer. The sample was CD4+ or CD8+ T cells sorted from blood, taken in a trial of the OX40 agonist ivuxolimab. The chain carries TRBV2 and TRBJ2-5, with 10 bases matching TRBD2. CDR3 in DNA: TGTGCCAGCAGCGAAACCAGACTAGCGGGTCACCAAGAGACCCAGTACTTC. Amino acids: CASSETRLAGHQETQYF.